These T cell receptor beta chains were read from a single sample in a study of identical twins. TCRdb reprocessed the 5' RACE reads with MiXCR, giving one entry per CDR3 protein. The table includes about 100,000 distinct CDR3 sequences, about 6.1% detected once. Specimen: memory T cells sorted from blood. The receptors were gathered from a woman aged 45-59 years in good health. The CDR3 runs from the conserved cysteine through the conserved F or W. D genes are given only for firm matches. The listing skips clone size in some rows; elsewhere it reads once, few, many or a size class.

-,TRBV3-1,TRBJ2-5,-,TGTGCCAGCAGCCAAGGCCGTCGAGAGACCCAGTACTTC,CASSQGRRETQYF
-,TRBV19,TRBJ1-2,-,TGTGCCAGTAGTATGAATCTGGGGCGAGGCTACACCTTC,CASSMNLGRGYTF
TRBD2,TRBV29-1,TRBJ2-3,few,TGCAGCTCCAGAGGGACTAGCAACACAGATACGCAGTATTTT,CSSRGTSNTDTQYF
TRBD2,TRBV11-2,TRBJ2-1,many,TGTGCCAGCAGCTTAATGACTAGCGGGAGGGGGAATGAGCAGTTCTTC,CASSLMTSGRGNEQFF
TRBD1,TRBV5-1,TRBJ2-2,few,TGCGCCAGCAGCTTGAATAGGGGGCAAAACACCGGGGAGCTGTTTTTT,CASSLNRGQNTGELFF
TRBD1,TRBV12-3/TRBV12-4,TRBJ1-1,many,TGTGCCAGCAGTTTGTGGCAGGGGGACACTGAAGCTTTCTTT,CASSLWQGDTEAFF
-,TRBV5-6,TRBJ2-1,many,TGTGCCAGCAGCTTGGGCCGAGGGTACCTGTTCTTC,CASSLGRGYLFF
TRBD1,TRBV7-9,TRBJ2-5,many,TGTGCCAGCAGCGGGCGCAGGGGGCGTCTTCTGGAGACCCAGTACTTC,CASSGRRGRLLETQYF
TRBD1,TRBV19,TRBJ1-3,-,TGTGCCAGTGGACAGGGTACTGGAAACACCATATATTTT,CASGQGTGNTIYF
-,TRBV6-6,TRBJ2-7,many,TGTGCCAGCAGTTATGGGCCCGGGTCGGTCGAGCAGTACTTC,CASSYGPGSVEQYF
-,TRBV20-1,TRBJ2-7,few,TGCAGTGCTAGGGGACCCTCAGACGAGCAGTACTTC,CSARGPSDEQYF
-,TRBV19,TRBJ2-4,-,TGTGCCAGTAGTATAGTGGGGGAACTAGCCAAAAACATTCAGTACTTC,CASSIVGELAKNIQYF
TRBD1,TRBV7-3,TRBJ2-3,-,TGTGCCAGCAGCTTGACCGGCGGACAGGGGTACCTTACGCAGTATTTT,CASSLTGGQGYLTQYF
TRBD1,TRBV7-2,TRBJ2-3,many,TGTGCCAGCACCTTCACTAGGGGGCGGGATACGCAGTATTTT,CASTFTRGRDTQYF
-,TRBV29-1,TRBJ1-2,many,TGCAGCGTTGTTGGGACGGGCTACACCTTC,CSVVGTGYTF
-,TRBV6-1,TRBJ1-2,many,TGTGCCAGCAGAGTCTCGGGCCTTTCGGGAGGCTACACCTTC,CASRVSGLSGGYTF
-,TRBV29-1,TRBJ2-1,many,TGCAGCGTTGATAGGGGGGGAGGCTCCTACAATGAGCAGTTCTTC,CSVDRGGGSYNEQFF
-,TRBV18,TRBJ2-6,many,TGTGCCAGCCGGGACCTCTCTGGGGCCAACGTCCTGACTTTC,CASRDLSGANVLTF
-,TRBV29-1,TRBJ1-1,many,TGCAGCGTCCCCCCCCAAGGGAACACTGAAGCTTTCTTT,CSVPPQGNTEAFF
-,TRBV21-1,TRBJ1-1,many,TGTGCCAGCAGCAAAAGGGGGAATGACGCTTTCTTT,CASSKRGNDAFF